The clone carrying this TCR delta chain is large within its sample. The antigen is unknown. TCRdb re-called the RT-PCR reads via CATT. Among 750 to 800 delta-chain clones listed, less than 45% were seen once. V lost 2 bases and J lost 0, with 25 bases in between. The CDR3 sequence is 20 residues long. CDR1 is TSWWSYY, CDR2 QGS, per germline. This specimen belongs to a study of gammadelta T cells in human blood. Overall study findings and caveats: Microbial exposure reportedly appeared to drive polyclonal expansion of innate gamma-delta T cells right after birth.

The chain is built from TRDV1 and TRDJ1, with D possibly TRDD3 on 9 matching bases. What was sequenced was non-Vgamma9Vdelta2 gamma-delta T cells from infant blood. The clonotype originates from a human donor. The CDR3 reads CALGEWGLPTLGDYTDKLIF. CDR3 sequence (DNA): TGTGCTCTTGGGGAATGGGGTCTTCCTACACTGGGGGACTACACCGATAAACTCATCTTT.